These 32 T cell receptor beta chains originate from one sample sequenced in a study of blood T cell repertoires in COVID-19. Profiling relied on immunoSEQ multiplex PCR, and the TCRdb table lists in-frame clones only, not all of them. The sample has 130,000 to 150,000 clones, approximately 83% seen once; the top ten hold roughly 8%. The specimen was peripheral blood. The receptors here all came from a woman aged 55-70 years with COVID-19, enrolled during active disease.

DNA of the CDR3: TGTGCCAGCAGACCGAACAGGGGCTATAGCAATCAGCCCCAGCATTTT. Protein sequence: CASRPNRGYSNQPQHF. The V call is TRBV5-8, the J call TRBJ1-5; 7 nucleotides match TRBD1. The CDR3 has 16 residues. Trimming at V came to 5 bases and at J to 0 bases, leaving 8 bases not matched to a gene. CDR1 is SGHTS, CDR2 YDEGEE, per germline.

The chain uses TRBV7-3 and TRBJ1-2; 11 bases align to TRBD1. V was clipped by 5 bases and J by 2 bases; unmatched bases: 4. The CDR3 length is 15 residues. The germline V gene has CDR1 SGHTA and CDR2 FQGTGA. CDR3 coding DNA: TGTGCCAGCAGCCCTGGGACAGGGGGGAACTATGGCTACACCTTC. Its translation: CASSPGTGGNYGYTF.

The rearrangement joins TRBV3-1 (or the pseudogene TRBV3-2) to TRBJ2-7, with TRBD1 matching over 7 bases. CDR1 LGHDT and CDR2 YNNKEL come from the germline V gene (reference sequence). The ends lost 8 bases at V and 3 bases at J; junction bases unmatched: 7. This CDR3 contains 13 residues. CDR3 region: CASAVSGGYEQYF. DNA of the CDR3: TGTGCCAGCGCGGTTTCAGGGGGCTACGAGCAGTACTTC.

The rearrangement joins TRBV11-2 to TRBJ2-2; 7 nucleotides match TRBD2. Unmatched junction bases numbered 8, after V lost 5 bases and J lost 5 bases. This CDR3 region has 15 residues. Germline CDR1 is SGHAT and CDR2 is FQNNGV. The CDR3 reads CASSTSRGMTGELFF. The DNA of the CDR3 is TGTGCCAGCAGCACCTCGCGGGGGATGACCGGGGAGCTGTTTTTT.

This clone was observed a single time. Here the CDR3 reads CSASPGTKAGQPQHF. The CDR3 DNA sequence: TGCAGTGCTAGTCCCGGGACCAAAGCGGGGCAGCCCCAGCATTTT. The rearrangement joins TRBV20-1 to TRBJ1-5, with D perhaps matching TRBD1 (5 bases). V lost 3 bases, J lost 7 bases, and 19 bases lay in between. This CDR3 region has 15 residues. Per germline, CDR1 DFQATT and CDR2 SNEGSKA (reference sequence).

The chain has TRBV6-5 and TRBJ1-6; the D gene is possibly TRBD1 (5 bases). V dropped 7 bases and J dropped 9 bases, with 16 bases sitting between them. This CDR3 has 14 amino acids. CDR1 is MNHEY, CDR2 SVGAGI, per germline. CDR3: CASTQGNLGSPLHF. The CDR3, as DNA: TGTGCCAGCACTCAGGGAAACCTTGGTTCACCCCTCCACTTT.

This chain links TRBV29-1 with TRBJ1-2; TRBD1 might be the D (6 bases). The CDR3 has 12 residues. The V and J ends lost 6 bases and 1 base respectively, with 9 bases between them. CDR1 and CDR2 from the germline V gene are SQVTM and ANQGSEA. DNA for the CDR3: TGCAGCGTGCGGACAGATAACTATGGCTACACCTTC. Protein: CSVRTDNYGYTF.

This clone is a singleton in its sample. The chain links TRBV4-1 to TRBJ1-2, with D tentatively TRBD1 (5 bases). The CDR3 loop spans 14 amino acids. V dropped 4 bases and J dropped 4 bases, with 13 bases sitting between them. Germline CDR1 is MGHRA and CDR2 is YSYEKL. As DNA, the CDR3 is TGCGCCAGCAGCCCCACAGGCTGGGGCTATGGCTACACCTTC. Its translation is CASSPTGWGYGYTF.

The rearrangement joins TRBV24-1 to TRBJ1-2; maybe TRBD1 (5 bases). CDR1 KGHDR and CDR2 SFDVKD come from the germline V gene. The CDR3 spans 14 residues. V gave up 12 bases and J gave up 8 bases, with 24 bases separating them. The DNA for the CDR3 is TGTGCCGCCGGGGGGGGAGATAGCGGTATCGGCTACACCTTC. It yields the protein CAAGGGDSGIGYTF.

The chain has TRBV6-5 and TRBJ2-7, with 11 bases identical to TRBD1. CDR3 size: 15 residues. Trimming removed 6 bases from V and 2 bases from J; junction bases left unmatched: 6. Germline values: CDR1 MNHEY, CDR2 SVGAGI. CDR3: CASRDPGQGAYEQYF. The CDR3 DNA reads TGTGCCAGCAGGGATCCGGGACAGGGGGCCTACGAGCAGTACTTC.

This rearrangement joins TRBV6-2 or TRBV6-3 to TRBJ1-6; D gene ambiguous. CDR1 is MNHEY, CDR2 SVGEGT, per germline. This CDR3 has 13 amino acids. Trimming cost V 5 bases and J 7 bases, with 9 bases left between them. The CDR3 sequence: CASSRGLNSPLHF. The CDR3 coding sequence is TGTGCCAGCAGTCGCGGACTGAATTCACCCCTCCACTTT.

The DNA of the CDR3 is TGTGCCAGCAGCTCGGGACAGACCTACGAGCAGTACTTC. The encoded protein is CASSSGQTYEQYF. V usage is TRBV12-3 or TRBV12-4 and J usage is TRBJ2-7, with 7 bases fitting TRBD1. V lost 6 bases and J lost 2; bases outside the gene matches: 4. The CDR3 extends over 13 amino acids.

This rearrangement joins TRBV10-3 to TRBJ1-2; D gene unclear. Between the trimmed V and J ends, which lost 0 bases and 6 bases, there was a span of 8 bases. Per germline, CDR1 ENHRY and CDR2 SYGVKD. The CDR3 has 13 residues. The CDR3 DNA reads as TGTGCCATCAGTGAGTCGAGGGAAAATGGCTACACCTTC. It encodes CAISESRENGYTF.

This chain uses TRBV11-2 with TRBJ1-1, with D possibly being TRBD1 (5 bases). Germline assignment: CDR1 SGHAT and CDR2 FQNNGV. Trimming removed 5 bases from V and 6 bases from J, with 13 bases in between. The CDR3 is 13 amino acids. The CDR3 nucleotides read TGTGCCAGCAGCCGTGTGCGGGGCGCTGAAGCTTTCTTT. It codes for CASSRVRGAEAFF. The full variable domain, its missing parts supplied by reference TRBV11-2 and TRBJ1-1, is EAGVAQSPRYKIIEKRQSVAFWCNPISGHATLYWYQQILGQGPKLLIQFQNNGVVDDSQLPKDRFSAERLKGVDSTLKIQPAKLEDSAVYLCASSRVRGAEAFFGQGTRLTVV.

The rearrangement links TRBV7-2 to TRBJ2-4, with TRBD1 identical over 7 bases. Germline V lookup: CDR1 SGHTA, CDR2 FQGNSA. CDR3 size: 15 residues. J was trimmed by 2 bases and V by 5 bases; bases with no gene match: 6. CDR3 DNA: TGTGCCAGCAGCACGACAGGGTTGCCCAAAAACATTCAGTACTTC. Amino acid sequence: CASSTTGLPKNIQYF.

The genes are TRBV12-5 and TRBJ1-2, with 9 nucleotides matching TRBD1. The CDR3 loop spans 19 amino acids. The germline V gene encodes CDR1 LGHNT and CDR2 FRNRAP. V dropped 0 bases and J dropped 6; count of bases not matched to a gene: 17. CDR3 nucleotides: TGTGCTAGTGGTTTGGTCCCCAGGGACAGGGCCTCGCCTGAAAATGGCTACACCTTC. Translating it yields CASGLVPRDRASPENGYTF.

The genes are TRBV13 and TRBJ2-7; 7 bases are shared with TRBD2. Germline CDR1 reads PRHDT; CDR2 reads FYEKMQ (reference sequence). The CDR3 consists of 16 residues. V dropped 2 bases and J dropped 1; count of bases not matched to a gene: 8. The CDR3 sequence: CASSLRRRGSSYEQYF. As DNA, the CDR3 is TGTGCCAGCAGCTTAAGGCGGCGGGGGTCTTCCTACGAGCAGTACTTC.

The V call is TRBV6-1, the J call TRBJ1-3; D is unclear. The germline V gene has CDR1 MNHNS and CDR2 SASEGT. The CDR3 spans 13 residues. With 3 bases removed from V and 0 bases from J, the gap between germline ends came to 3 bases. The CDR3 loop reads CASSDSSGNTIYF. Written as DNA, the CDR3 is TGTGCCAGCAGTGACAGCTCTGGAAACACCATATATTTT.

The chain combines TRBV6-5 with TRBJ1-1; 7 nucleotides match TRBD1. The V gene end was trimmed by 6 bases and the J gene end by 6 bases; junction bases not matched to a gene: 4. The germline gives CDR1 MNHEY, CDR2 SVGAGI. The CDR3 spans 12 residues. The CDR3 nucleotides read TGTGCCAGCAGGAGAACAGGGGCTGAAGCTTTCTTT. Protein product: CASRRTGAEAFF.

The chain has TRBV9 and TRBJ1-1; no clear D gene. This CDR3 is built from 12 residues. Germline CDR1 SGDLS, CDR2 YYNGEE. Trimming left V 4 bases short and J 1 base short, with 5 bases between. DNA for the CDR3: TGTGCCAGCAGCTCAGAGAACACTGAAGCTTTCTTT. This sequence encodes CASSSENTEAFF.

About this clone: The same CDR3 arises from other DNA sequences in this sample as well. This chain uses TRBV4-1 with TRBJ2-2; TRBD1 matches at 9 bases. V was clipped by 0 bases and J by 0 bases; unmatched bases: 2. This CDR3 region has 17 residues. In germline, CDR1 is MGHRA, CDR2 YSYEKL. The chain's CDR3 is CASSQDTGGANTGELFF. The CDR3 DNA follows: TGCGCCAGCAGCCAAGATACAGGGGGCGCGAACACCGGGGAGCTGTTTTTT.

This chain uses TRBV29-1 with TRBJ2-7, with 8 bases identical to TRBD1. The V gene's germline CDR1 is SQVTM and CDR2 ANQGSEA. This CDR3 contains 12 residues. Trimming at V came to 5 bases and at J to 6 bases, leaving 6 bases not matched to a gene. DNA for the CDR3: TGCAGCGTTAACTCCAGGGGGCTCGAGCAGTACTTC. This translates into CSVNSRGLEQYF.

This chain connects TRBV6-5 to TRBJ1-1; a possible D gene is TRBD1 (5 bases). CDR1 is MNHEY and CDR2 is SVGAGI in the germline V gene. The CDR3 totals 15 residues. Trimming shortened V by 4 bases and J by 1 base, and 13 bases separated the two germline ends. The CDR3: CASSSHNTGNTEAFF. In DNA form, the CDR3 reads TGTGCCAGCAGTTCCCATAATACAGGGAACACTGAAGCTTTCTTT.

This clone was seen a handful of times. The V and J genes are TRBV12-5 and TRBJ1-4; the D is unclear. Germline V lookup: CDR1 LGHNT, CDR2 FRNRAP. This CDR3 has 16 amino acids. The ends were cut back, 1 base at V and 1 base at J, with 10 bases in the middle. The CDR3 region is CASGLGRAGTNEKLFF. CDR3 bases: TGTGCTAGTGGTTTGGGGAGGGCTGGAACTAATGAAAAACTGTTTTTT.

The gene calls are TRBV30 and TRBJ1-1; D remains ambiguous. This CDR3 spans 12 amino acids. V dropped 7 bases and J dropped 3 bases, with 12 bases sitting between them. Germline V gene data show CDR1 as GTSNPN and CDR2 as SVGIG (reference sequence). CDR3 in DNA: TGTGCCTCCGGGTCCGGTCACACTGAAGCTTTCTTT. It codes for CASGSGHTEAFF.

The chain carries TRBV25-1 and TRBJ1-1, with a weak D call TRBD1 (6 bases). The CDR3 runs to 15 residues. Germline V gives CDR1 MGHDK, CDR2 SYGVNS. V was pared by 2 bases and J by 1 base, with 11 bases between. The CDR3: CASSESGRGNTEAFF. The CDR3 region has the DNA TGTGCCAGCAGTGAAAGTGGCAGGGGGAACACTGAAGCTTTCTTT.

The CDR3 protein is CASSRSPGQPQHF. CDR3 DNA sequence: TGTGCCAGCAGTCGAAGCCCTGGTCAGCCCCAGCATTTT. The chain joins TRBV6-5 to TRBJ1-5; no clear D. The CDR3 contains 13 residues. V shed 5 bases and J shed 6 bases, with 11 bases lying between them. Germline V gene lookup returns CDR1 MNHEY and CDR2 SVGAGI.

This clone was seen only a few times. V is TRBV30 and J is TRBJ1-5, with D unresolved. Germline-derived CDR1 and CDR2 are GTSNPN and SVGIG (reference sequence). Trimming removed 2 bases from V and 4 bases from J, with 21 bases in between. The CDR3 has 17 residues. CDR3 sequence: CAWSNEGGSGLNQPQHF. CDR3 bases: TGTGCCTGGAGTAACGAGGGAGGCAGTGGACTAAATCAGCCCCAGCATTTT.

V and J are TRBV7-2 and TRBJ1-6, with 8 bases lining up with TRBD1. The germline CDR1 and CDR2 sequences are SGHTA and FQGNSA. Trimming took 2 bases from V and 7 from J; bases not matched to a gene: 7. This CDR3 comprises 16 residues. The CDR3 DNA reads TGTGCCAGCAGCTTATGGCCAGGGACAGGCAATTCACCCCTCCACTTT. Residues: CASSLWPGTGNSPLHF.

The genes are TRBV19 and TRBJ2-5; 11 nucleotides match TRBD1. This CDR3 has 16 residues. Germline CDR1 LNHDA, CDR2 SQIVND (reference sequence). After removal of 4 bases from V and 9 bases from J, the junction contained 13 bases not matched to a gene. The CDR3 region is CASSTQAAGTGGSQYF. The CDR3 DNA sequence: TGTGCCAGTAGTACCCAGGCCGCCGGGACAGGGGGGTCCCAGTACTTC.

V usage is TRBV6-6 and J usage is TRBJ2-3, with TRBD1 matching over 7 bases. V lost 0 bases and J lost 2; bases outside the gene matches: 5. Germline loops: CDR1 MNHNY, CDR2 SVGAGI (reference sequence). The CDR3 length is 16 residues. CDR3: CASSYSGGYPTDTQYF. CDR3 bases: TGTGCCAGCAGTTACTCAGGGGGCTACCCCACAGATACGCAGTATTTT.

V usage is TRBV28 and J usage is TRBJ1-3, with 7 bases matching TRBD1. V was clipped by 5 bases and J by 8 bases; unmatched bases: 6. Germline V gene data show CDR1 as MDHEN and CDR2 as SYDVKM. The length of the CDR3 is 13 residues. CDR3 in amino acids: CASSPGTEYTIYF. The CDR3 bases are TGTGCCAGCAGTCCAGGGACAGAATACACCATATATTTT.